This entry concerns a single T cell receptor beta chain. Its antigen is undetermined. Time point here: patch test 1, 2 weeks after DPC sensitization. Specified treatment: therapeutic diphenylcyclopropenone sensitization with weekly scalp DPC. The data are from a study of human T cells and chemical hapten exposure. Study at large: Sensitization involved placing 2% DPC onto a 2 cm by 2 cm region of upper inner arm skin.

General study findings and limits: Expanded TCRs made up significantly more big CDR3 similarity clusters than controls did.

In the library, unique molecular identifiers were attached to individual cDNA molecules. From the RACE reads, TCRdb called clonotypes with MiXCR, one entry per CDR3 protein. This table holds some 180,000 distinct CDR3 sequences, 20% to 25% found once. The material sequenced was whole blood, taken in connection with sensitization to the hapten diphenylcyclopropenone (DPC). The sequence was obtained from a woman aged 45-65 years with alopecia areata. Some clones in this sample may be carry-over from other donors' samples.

This CDR3 reads CASSFRQRAYNEQFF. The DNA of the CDR3 is TGTGCCAGCAGCTTCCGACAGCGAGCCTACAATGAGCAGTTCTTC. The chain couples TRBV11-2 to TRBJ2-1, with a tentative D call TRBD1 (5 bases). Germline lookup yields CDR1 SGHAT and CDR2 FQNNGV. The CDR3 has 15 residues. Trimming cost V 3 bases and J 2 bases, with 11 bases left between them.